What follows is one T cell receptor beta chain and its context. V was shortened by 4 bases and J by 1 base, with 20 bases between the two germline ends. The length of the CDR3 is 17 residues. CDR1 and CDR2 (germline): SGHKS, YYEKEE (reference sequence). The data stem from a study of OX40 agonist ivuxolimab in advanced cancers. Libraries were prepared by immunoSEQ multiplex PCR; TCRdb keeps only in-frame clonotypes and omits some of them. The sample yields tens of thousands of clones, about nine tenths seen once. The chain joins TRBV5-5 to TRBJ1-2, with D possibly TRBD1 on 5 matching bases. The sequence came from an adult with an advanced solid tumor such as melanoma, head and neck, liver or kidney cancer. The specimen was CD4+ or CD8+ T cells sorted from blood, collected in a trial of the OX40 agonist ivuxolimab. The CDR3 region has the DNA TGTGCCAGCAGCCCGGAAAATTGGGACGGAAATAACTATGGCTACACCTTC. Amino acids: CASSPENWDGNNYGYTF.